A single T cell receptor (beta chain) is shown here with its context. TCRdb analysed the 5' RACE reads with MiXCR anew, one entry per CDR3 protein. This sample has fewer than 400,000 distinct CDR3 sequences, with approximately 13% found just once. This CDR3 has 15 amino acids. V lost 3 bases and J lost 1, with 12 bases in between. CDR1 and CDR2 (germline): SGHRS, YFSETQ. This entry comes from a study of T-cell memory formation after mild COVID-19. Sequencing input: PBMCs or a T cell subset sorted from them (not recorded which). This sequence originates from a man between 18 and 29 years old who had mild COVID-19 (a few samples of this study predate the infection). Cell type and time point are not known. The J gene is TRBJ2-3, the V gene TRBV5-1; weak D call: TRBD2 (6 bases). CDR3 bases: TGCGCCAGCAGCTCCGGGAGCTCCGGCACAGATACGCAGTATTTT. Translating gives CASSSGSSGTDTQYF.